The rows below give T cell receptor beta chains drawn from one sample of a study of cytomegalovirus exposure and HLA in healthy donors. Generated by immunoSEQ multiplex PCR, the TCRdb table keeps only in-frame clones and is missing some. The sample shows some 100,000 clones, about 80% of them seen only once. What was sequenced was PBMCs. These receptors were obtained from a woman aged 45-65 years in good health and CMV-seropositive. Each CDR3 is given without its conserved first and last residue. Each record gives: V gene, D gene, CDR3 protein. The D gene is left open where the match is weak.

V gene: TRBV5-1
D gene: TRBD1
CDR3 protein: ASSLMGQSVANYGYT

V gene: TRBV5-1
D gene: NA
CDR3 protein: ASSFWWGEEQF

V gene: TRBV4-3
D gene: NA
CDR3 protein: ASSQGLQGYEQY

V gene: TRBV6-5
D gene: TRBD2
CDR3 protein: ASSTGGEQF

V gene: TRBV7-8
D gene: TRBD2
CDR3 protein: ASSFPGLAPRL

V gene: TRBV7-6
D gene: NA
CDR3 protein: ASSLGQVNTEAF

V gene: TRBV7-2
D gene: TRBD1
CDR3 protein: ASSSPGQGAYNEQF

V gene: TRBV19
D gene: NA
CDR3 protein: ASSTGQMNGYT

V gene: TRBV5-4
D gene: TRBD2
CDR3 protein: ASSLSGGATYNEQF

V gene: TRBV9
D gene: NA
CDR3 protein: ASSVDLAVYNEQF

V gene: TRBV10-3
D gene: TRBD1
CDR3 protein: ATNGQGPPDTQY

V gene: TRBV12-5
D gene: NA
CDR3 protein: ASGLGQARETQY

V gene: TRBV25-1
D gene: NA
CDR3 protein: ASSGSWGRTPLH

V gene: TRBV9
D gene: NA
CDR3 protein: ASSVDEGRNTEAF

V gene: TRBV6-5
D gene: TRBD1
CDR3 protein: ASSYRDRGTSYEQY

V gene: TRBV11-2
D gene: NA
CDR3 protein: ASSPGWSTEAF

V gene: TRBV5-6
D gene: NA
CDR3 protein: ASSLFGVDDLSSYEQY

V gene: TRBV7-3
D gene: NA
CDR3 protein: ASSLTNSYEQY

V gene: TRBV6-5
D gene: TRBD2
CDR3 protein: ASTPDGRARNEQF

V gene: TRBV5-1
D gene: TRBD1
CDR3 protein: ASSLDRGGYTEAF

V gene: TRBV29-1
D gene: TRBD1
CDR3 protein: SVGVTGALTDTQY

V gene: TRBV7-9
D gene: NA
CDR3 protein: ASSESGANSPLH

V gene: TRBV5-1
D gene: TRBD2
CDR3 protein: ASSLRLAGGHEQF

V gene: TRBV14
D gene: TRBD2
CDR3 protein: ASSQDSSGVETQY

V gene: TRBV19
D gene: TRBD1
CDR3 protein: ASSILETGVTGELF

V gene: TRBV7-8
D gene: TRBD2
CDR3 protein: ASIPSSGGPETQY

V gene: TRBV2
D gene: NA
CDR3 protein: ASSEAQGSYNEQF

V gene: TRBV4-3
D gene: TRBD2
CDR3 protein: ASSQDAGLAGGRETQY

V gene: TRBV6-5
D gene: NA
CDR3 protein: ASSNMNTEAF

V gene: TRBV13
D gene: TRBD1
CDR3 protein: ASSPEGAGEQY

V gene: TRBV18
D gene: TRBD2
CDR3 protein: ASSAGGSDTQY

V gene: TRBV7-2
D gene: TRBD2
CDR3 protein: ASSFGSGGGPDTQY

V gene: TRBV6-1
D gene: TRBD1
CDR3 protein: ASSERQGTTEAF

V gene: TRBV19
D gene: TRBD1
CDR3 protein: ASIDLGTANTEAF

V gene: TRBV4-3
D gene: TRBD1
CDR3 protein: ASSSSGTEGYT